A selection of T cell receptor beta chains follows, all from one sample in a study of T cell repertoires in cytomegalovirus infection. Their cognate antigens are unknown. Using its own MiXCR run on the reads, TCRdb lists one record per CDR3 protein. This sample has around 110,000 distinct CDR3 sequences, with about 9.4% found just once. Specimen: PBMCs, sequenced either directly or after in vitro stimulation (not recorded which). These receptors were taken from a human donor in good health (CMV status not recorded). Some clones in this sample may be carry-over from other donors' samples. Both conserved end residues are part of each CDR3. Fields, in order: CDR3 DNA, CDR3 protein, V gene, J gene, clone size, D gene. D genes are given only for firm matches. A clone size is listed for some rows: how often the clone was seen (once, few, many), or a class if it is expanded.

CDR3nt: TGTGCCAGCAGCTTAATCGGCAGGGTTGAAGCTTTCTTT
CDR3aa: CASSLIGRVEAFF
v_gene: TRBV7-2
j_gene: TRBJ1-1
abundance: many
d_gene: NA

CDR3nt: TGTGCCAGCAGCCAAGCAGCGGATAGCTACAATGAGCAGTTCTTC
CDR3aa: CASSQAADSYNEQFF
v_gene: TRBV4-2
j_gene: TRBJ2-1
abundance: NA
d_gene: NA

CDR3nt: TGTGCCAGCAGTTTACTCCGGACTATCTATGGCTACACCTTC
CDR3aa: CASSLLRTIYGYTF
v_gene: TRBV28
j_gene: TRBJ1-2
abundance: few
d_gene: NA

CDR3nt: TGTGCCAGCAGCCGTTTACCGGGACAGACTAAGCAGTACTTC
CDR3aa: CASSRLPGQTKQYF
v_gene: TRBV7-9
j_gene: TRBJ2-7
abundance: many
d_gene: TRBD1

CDR3nt: TGTGCCATCAGTGGAAGCGGGAGCTTACCGATCAATGAGCAGTTCTTC
CDR3aa: CAISGSGSLPINEQFF
v_gene: TRBV10-3
j_gene: TRBJ2-1
abundance: few
d_gene: TRBD2

CDR3nt: TGTGCCAGCAGACCCGCCGGCGAGCAGTTCTTC
CDR3aa: CASRPAGEQFF
v_gene: TRBV2
j_gene: TRBJ2-1
abundance: NA
d_gene: NA

CDR3nt: TGTGCCAGCAGCCTCGGGACACCTAACTATGGCTACACCTTC
CDR3aa: CASSLGTPNYGYTF
v_gene: TRBV7-2
j_gene: TRBJ1-2
abundance: few
d_gene: NA

CDR3nt: TGTGCCAGCAGCTGGACAGGCATGAACACTGAAGCTTTCTTT
CDR3aa: CASSWTGMNTEAFF
v_gene: TRBV5-8
j_gene: TRBJ1-1
abundance: many
d_gene: TRBD1

CDR3nt: TGCGCCAGCAGCCAAGAATCAAGCTATTGGAACACTGAAGCTTTCTTT
CDR3aa: CASSQESSYWNTEAFF
v_gene: TRBV4-1
j_gene: TRBJ1-1
abundance: many
d_gene: NA

CDR3nt: TGTGCCAGCAGCTTAAGGGGCAATGGGGCCAACGTCCTGACTTTC
CDR3aa: CASSLRGNGANVLTF
v_gene: TRBV7-2
j_gene: TRBJ2-6
abundance: NA
d_gene: NA

CDR3nt: TGTGCCAGCAGAGGGGACACCTATAATTCACCCCTCCACTTT
CDR3aa: CASRGDTYNSPLHF
v_gene: TRBV25-1
j_gene: TRBJ1-6
abundance: few
d_gene: NA

CDR3nt: TGCGCCAGCAGCCAATCCCGAACGGGCGGGGAGCTGTTTTTT
CDR3aa: CASSQSRTGGELFF
v_gene: TRBV4-3
j_gene: TRBJ2-2
abundance: few
d_gene: NA

CDR3nt: TGCAGCACCCAGGGAAGGGACGCCGGGGAGCTGTTTTTT
CDR3aa: CSTQGRDAGELFF
v_gene: TRBV29-1
j_gene: TRBJ2-2
abundance: few
d_gene: NA

CDR3nt: TGTGCCACACAACGGGACTCCCAAGAGACCCAGTACTTC
CDR3aa: CATQRDSQETQYF
v_gene: TRBV24-1
j_gene: TRBJ2-5
abundance: NA
d_gene: NA

CDR3nt: TGCAGCGTTGAGGAACAGGGGGGAGTTACTGAAGCTTTCTTT
CDR3aa: CSVEEQGGVTEAFF
v_gene: TRBV29-1
j_gene: TRBJ1-1
abundance: many
d_gene: TRBD1

CDR3nt: TGTGCCAGCAGTCAGGTAGCAGATCGTCCAGATACGCAGTATTTT
CDR3aa: CASSQVADRPDTQYF
v_gene: TRBV27
j_gene: TRBJ2-3
abundance: many
d_gene: NA

CDR3nt: TGTGCCAGCCGAGCGGGAGGTGATGAGCAGTTCTTC
CDR3aa: CASRAGGDEQFF
v_gene: TRBV6-2/TRBV6-3
j_gene: TRBJ2-1
abundance: few
d_gene: TRBD2

CDR3nt: TGTGCCAGCAGCTTAGCGGGAGTTGGAAGGTTC
CDR3aa: CASSLAGVGRF
v_gene: TRBV7-9
j_gene: TRBJ2-1
abundance: NA
d_gene: NA

CDR3nt: TGTGCTAGTGGTTTGGCCGGGACAGGGTACACAGATACGCAGTATTTT
CDR3aa: CASGLAGTGYTDTQYF
v_gene: TRBV12-5
j_gene: TRBJ2-3
abundance: NA
d_gene: TRBD1

CDR3nt: TGTGCCAGCAGAAGCACAGGTACCAATCAGCCCCAGCATTTT
CDR3aa: CASRSTGTNQPQHF
v_gene: TRBV12-3/TRBV12-4
j_gene: TRBJ1-5
abundance: NA
d_gene: NA

CDR3nt: TGTGCCAGCAGCTTACTACAGGGAAGAGCTAACTATGGCTACACCTTC
CDR3aa: CASSLLQGRANYGYTF
v_gene: TRBV7-2
j_gene: TRBJ1-2
abundance: many
d_gene: NA

CDR3nt: TGTGCCAGCAGTTCAACAGGATCCACCTACGAGCAGTACTTC
CDR3aa: CASSSTGSTYEQYF
v_gene: TRBV12-3/TRBV12-4
j_gene: TRBJ2-7
abundance: few
d_gene: NA

CDR3nt: TGTGCCAGCAGCTCGAACTACGAGCAGTACTTC
CDR3aa: CASSSNYEQYF
v_gene: TRBV7-2
j_gene: TRBJ2-7
abundance: many
d_gene: NA

CDR3nt: TGTGCCAGCAGCCGGAGAGAACGGGACAATCAGCCCCAGCATTTT
CDR3aa: CASSRRERDNQPQHF
v_gene: TRBV14
j_gene: TRBJ1-5
abundance: NA
d_gene: NA

CDR3nt: TGTGCCAGCAGCTCGACGATAACCTACAATGAGCAGTTCTTC
CDR3aa: CASSSTITYNEQFF
v_gene: TRBV7-2
j_gene: TRBJ2-1
abundance: many
d_gene: NA